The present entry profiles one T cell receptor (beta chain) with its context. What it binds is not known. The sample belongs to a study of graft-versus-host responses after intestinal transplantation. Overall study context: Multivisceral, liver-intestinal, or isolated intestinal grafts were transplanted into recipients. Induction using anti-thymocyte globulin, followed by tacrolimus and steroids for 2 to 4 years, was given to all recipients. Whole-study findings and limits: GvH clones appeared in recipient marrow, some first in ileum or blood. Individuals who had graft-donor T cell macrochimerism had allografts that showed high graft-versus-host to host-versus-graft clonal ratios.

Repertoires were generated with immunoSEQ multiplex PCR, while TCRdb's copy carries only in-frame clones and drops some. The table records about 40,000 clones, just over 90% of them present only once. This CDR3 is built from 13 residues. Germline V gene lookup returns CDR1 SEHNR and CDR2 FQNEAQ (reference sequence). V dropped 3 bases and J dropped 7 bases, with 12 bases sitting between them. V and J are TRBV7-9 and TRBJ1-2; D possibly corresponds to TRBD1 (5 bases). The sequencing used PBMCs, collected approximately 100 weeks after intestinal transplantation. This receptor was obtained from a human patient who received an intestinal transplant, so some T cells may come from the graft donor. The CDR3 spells CASSLGGATGYTF. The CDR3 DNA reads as TGTGCCAGCAGCTTGGGGGGAGCTACTGGCTACACCTTC. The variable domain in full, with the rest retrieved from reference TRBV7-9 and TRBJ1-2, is DTGVSQNPRHKITKRGQNVTFRCDPISEHNRLYWYRQTLGQGPEFLTYFQNEAQLEKSRLLSDRFSAERPKGSFSTLEIQRTEQGDSAMYLCASSLGGATGYTFGSGTRLTVV.